The clone carrying this T cell receptor (beta chain) was observed a single time. The PCR employed 60 Vbeta primers together with 13 Jbeta primers. The method was immunoSEQ multiplex PCR; TCRdb's version includes in-frame clones alone and lacks a portion of them. Of 150,000 to 180,000 clones listed, approximately 81% are singletons. Deletions cut 6 bases from V and 4 bases from J, with 18 bases between. The CDR3 has 15 amino acids. Germline lookup yields CDR1 MGHDK and CDR2 SYGVNS. This sample stems from a study of cytomegalovirus exposure and HLA in healthy donors. Material: PBMCs. This chain uses TRBV25-1 with TRBJ1-2; D may be TRBD1 (6 bases). The sequence derives from a man between 18 and 29 years old in good health and CMV-seronegative. DNA for the CDR3: TGTGCCAGCAGGGGGAACACAGGGTTGGTCTATGGCTACACCTTC. It is translated as CASRGNTGLVYGYTF.